This T cell receptor beta chain is drawn from a study of blood T cell repertoires in COVID-19 (dated by TCRdb to the early 2020s). With regard to the full study: Collaborator samples came from the United States, Italy and Spain and covered acute and convalescent phases of COVID-19. Where available, HLA class I and class II types were obtained from metadata supplied by the sample provider rather than from assay-based typing. Subjects who had been exposed to COVID-19, were actively infected with it, or had recovered from it provided the deeply sampled blood TCRbeta repertoires that made up the dataset. The samples were drawn from two sources: the first 160 participants of the ongoing ImmuneRACE study, and 1,200 or so subjects contributed by 6 global collaborators. The sample metadata nearly always contained a de-identified subject ID, COVID-19 status, age in years and sex. The material from the prospective study consisted of cDNA or gDNA derived from T cells, B-cell-depleted T cells, or PBMCs. A freely available public database, intended as a resource for researchers studying the immune response to SARS-CoV-2, is where the repertoires were released. What the work shows at the level of the full study, not this receptor alone: How much clinical and demographic metadata was included differed by source and by participant, and the metadata was provided uncurated.

The immunoSEQ Assay, a bias-controlled multiplex PCR, was used to amplify TCRbeta CDR3 regions from genomic DNA. As for the original processing: The number of nucleated cells in each sample was estimated from the amplification of reference gene primers within the assay. To quantify the absolute abundance of each unique TCRbeta CDR3 rearrangement, sequence reads were collapsed and filtered. For each sample, productive Simpson clonality was calculated as the square root of Simpson's diversity index across productive rearrangements. The source is immuneACCESS, and TCRdb retained only in-frame sequences with V and J called. Part of the clones is not carried over; for the studies checked, unresolved V genes explain less than half of this, and the remainder is unexplained. V and J calls and clone size follow that table, whereas D and trimming were derived from the DNA. This sample lists 60,000 to 85,000 clones; over 75% were detected once. The top ten clones comprise roughly 28% of the sample.

Collaborating institutions collected whole blood in K2EDTA tubes following their own protocols. Collaborator samples were shipped for TCRbeta analysis as frozen whole blood, isolated PBMCs, or DNA extracted from either sample type. Based on the germline V gene (reference sequence), the CDR1 and CDR2 sequences are GTSNPN and SVGIG. Measured from the cysteine to the phenylalanine, the CDR3 is 15 residues long. The sequence is cut down to CDR3 DNA, 45 bases in frame from base 1. Unmatched junction bases come to 15, with V trimmed by 5 bases and J by 7 bases. On this clone itself: Its target antigen remains unknown. No base quality information exists; no much larger clone differs at one position.

The sequence joins TRBV30 to TRBJ1-2, with 8 bases aligning to TRBD1. The sequenced sample was peripheral blood. The TCR sequence derives from a woman aged 80 or over with active or convalescent COVID-19. At the DNA level, the sequence is TGTGCCTGGGGGCGCCAGGGGGCCTCAGGGGGTGGCTACACCTTC. Its protein reads: CAWGRQGASGGGYTF.